Listed below are T cell receptor beta chains from one sample, sequenced in a study of cytomegalovirus exposure and HLA in healthy donors. Method: immunoSEQ multiplex PCR; TCRdb's copy keeps in-frame clones and lacks some. The sample lists over 100,000 clones; about 88% were seen once. Sequenced sample: PBMCs. The receptors derive from a woman under 30 in good health and CMV-seronegative. Both conserved end residues are part of each CDR3. The D gene is left open where the match is weak. Rows give clone size only sometimes, using once, few, many, or a class for an expanded clone.

J gene,D gene,V gene,clone size,CDR3 protein,CDR3 DNA
TRBJ1-1,TRBD1,TRBV27,-,CASSPIKTGRTEAFF,TGTGCCAGCAGTCCGATTAAGACAGGGCGGACTGAAGCTTTCTTT
TRBJ1-1,-,TRBV6-1,-,CASSLRDTEAFF,TGTGCCAGCAGCCTCAGGGACACTGAAGCTTTCTTT
TRBJ1-2,TRBD1,TRBV28,few,CASTDGQGNYGYTF,TGTGCCAGCACAGACGGACAGGGTAACTATGGCTACACCTTC
TRBJ2-1,TRBD2,TRBV7-8,-,CASSLRLADYNEQFF,TGTGCCAGCAGCCTCCGACTAGCGGACTACAATGAGCAGTTCTTC
TRBJ1-4,-,TRBV5-4,few,CASSFRQAATNEKLFF,TGTGCCAGCAGCTTTCGACAGGCTGCAACTAATGAAAAACTGTTTTTT
TRBJ1-2,-,TRBV28,-,CASSLPRAVFTYGYTF,TGTGCCAGCAGTTTGCCGCGTGCGGTTTTTACCTATGGCTACACCTTC
TRBJ2-1,-,TRBV21-1,-,CASSGTGLHESSYNEQFF,TGTGCCAGCAGCGGAACGGGACTCCACGAAAGCTCCTACAATGAGCAGTTCTTC
TRBJ2-3,TRBD1,TRBV4-3,-,CASSQGDSITDTQYF,TGCGCCAGCAGCCAAGGGGACAGTATAACAGATACGCAGTATTTT
TRBJ2-7,TRBD2,TRBV5-4,-,CASSFRGGNYEQYF,TGTGCCAGCAGCTTTCGGGGGGGGAACTACGAGCAGTACTTC
TRBJ2-5,-,TRBV5-4,-,CASSSAASQETQYF,TGTGCCAGCAGCTCGGCAGCTAGCCAAGAGACCCAGTACTTC
TRBJ2-3,-,TRBV30,-,CAWSGGADTQYF,TGTGCCTGGAGTGGGGGGGCAGATACGCAGTATTTT
TRBJ2-7,-,TRBV5-4,-,CASSSPVGGGKQYF,TGTGCCAGCTCTTCCCCGGTCGGGGGAGGTAAGCAGTACTTC
TRBJ2-3,TRBD2,TRBV9,-,CASSVSGTSGFTDTQYF,TGTGCCAGCAGCGTATCAGGGACTAGCGGATTCACAGATACGCAGTATTTT
TRBJ1-2,TRBD1,TRBV9,-,CASNDNDRGVGYGYTF,TGTGCCAGCAACGATAACGACAGGGGGGTCGGCTATGGCTACACCTTC
TRBJ2-6,TRBD1,TRBV4-2,-,CASSQDTWTGVGAGANVLTF,TGTGCCAGCAGCCAAGACACCTGGACAGGGGTAGGAGCGGGGGCCAACGTCCTGACTTTC
TRBJ2-7,TRBD1,TRBV7-9,few,CASSYRQTGPDYEQYF,TGTGCCAGCAGCTACAGACAGACAGGGCCCGACTACGAGCAGTACTTC
TRBJ1-2,-,TRBV5-6,-,CASSRVIAEINYGYTF,TGTGCCAGCAGCCGGGTGATAGCGGAGATAAACTATGGCTACACCTTC
TRBJ2-7,TRBD1,TRBV9,-,CASSGTGGPYEQYF,TGTGCCAGCAGCGGGACAGGGGGACCCTACGAGCAGTACTTC
TRBJ1-5,TRBD1,TRBV6-4,-,CASSTQGGNQPQHF,TGTGCCAGCAGCACACAGGGGGGCAATCAGCCCCAGCATTTT
TRBJ1-2,TRBD1,TRBV28,-,CASTHPREGAMGYTF,TGTGCCAGCACCCACCCTAGAGAGGGGGCGATGGGCTACACCTTC
TRBJ2-3,TRBD2,TRBV19,-,CASNRGSGGTDTQYF,TGTGCCAGTAATCGAGGTAGCGGGGGGACAGATACGCAGTATTTT
TRBJ2-7,TRBD2,TRBV7-3,-,CASSAPGTSGSYEQYF,TGTGCCAGCAGCGCACCAGGGACTAGCGGTTCCTACGAGCAGTACTTC
TRBJ2-1,TRBD2,TRBV2,-,CASSRASGRALSYNEQFF,TGTGCCAGCAGTAGGGCTAGCGGGAGGGCCTTGTCCTACAATGAGCAGTTCTTC
TRBJ2-2,-,TRBV5-1,-,CASSPTGQGNLNTGELFF,TGCGCCAGCAGCCCCACCGGCCAGGGGAACCTTAACACCGGGGAGCTGTTTTTT
TRBJ2-7,TRBD2,TRBV11-1,-,CASRGGPINYEQYF,TGTGCCAGCCGGGGAGGGCCGATAAACTACGAGCAGTACTTC
TRBJ1-2,-,TRBV15,-,CATRGDRRGGYTF,TGTGCCACCAGAGGAGACCGCAGAGGGGGCTACACCTTC
TRBJ1-1,-,TRBV5-4,once,CASSPGETEAFF,TGTGCCAGCAGCCCCGGGGAGACTGAAGCTTTCTTT
TRBJ1-2,-,TRBV28,-,CASCSGVGYGYTF,TGTGCCAGCTGTTCGGGGGTTGGCTATGGCTACACCTTC
TRBJ1-4,TRBD1,TRBV5-1,-,CASSRAGTGGEKLFF,TGCGCCAGCAGTAGAGCCGGGACAGGCGGTGAAAAACTGTTTTTT
TRBJ2-7,-,TRBV5-1,-,CASSYSGSYEQYF,TGCGCCAGCAGTTATAGCGGCTCCTACGAGCAGTACTTC
TRBJ2-6,-,TRBV30,-,CAWTGQLSGANVLTF,TGTGCCTGGACAGGTCAGCTCTCTGGGGCCAACGTCCTGACTTTC
TRBJ1-4,-,TRBV27,-,CASSLRKGELFF,TGTGCCAGCAGTTTAAGAAAGGGGGAACTGTTTTTT
TRBJ1-2,-,TRBV28,-,CASTVDSSYGYTF,TGTGCCAGCACTGTCGACAGCTCCTATGGCTACACCTTC
TRBJ1-2,-,TRBV4-2,-,CASSQDRQWGYTF,TGTGCCAGCAGCCAAGACCGACAGTGGGGCTACACCTTC
TRBJ1-2,-,TRBV4-3,-,CASSQDTVTNYGYTF,TGCGCCAGCAGCCAAGACACGGTTACTAACTATGGCTACACCTTC
TRBJ2-3,-,TRBV9,-,CASGRGKSADTQYF,TGTGCCAGCGGCCGGGGGAAATCGGCAGATACGCAGTATTTT
TRBJ1-1,-,TRBV7-3,-,CASSLRDSGGNTEAFF,TGTGCCAGCAGCCTCCGGGACTCCGGGGGGAACACTGAAGCTTTCTTT
TRBJ1-4,TRBD1,TRBV4-3,-,CASSRDRGGSGEKLFF,TGCGCCAGCAGTCGGGACAGGGGTGGCTCAGGGGAAAAACTGTTTTTT
TRBJ2-5,-,TRBV11-2,-,CASSFDIETQYF,TGTGCCAGCAGCTTTGACATAGAGACCCAGTACTTC
TRBJ2-3,-,TRBV6-5,once,CASRPGVFTDTQYF,TGTGCCAGCAGACCCGGGGTATTTACAGATACGCAGTATTTT
TRBJ2-1,-,TRBV10-3,once,CAISPRGEEQFF,TGTGCCATCAGCCCCAGGGGAGAAGAGCAGTTCTTC
TRBJ1-2,-,TRBV4-3,-,CASSQDGPGDYGYTF,TGCGCCAGCAGCCAAGATGGGCCCGGGGACTATGGCTACACCTTC
TRBJ1-1,-,TRBV19,-,CASSEWAPTTEAFF,TGTGCCAGTAGTGAATGGGCCCCTACCACTGAAGCTTTCTTT
TRBJ1-3,TRBD1,TRBV30,few,CAWTTGAGNTIYF,TGTGCCTGGACGACAGGGGCTGGAAACACCATATATTTT
TRBJ2-7,TRBD2,TRBV9,few,CASSPGLAGSYEQYF,TGTGCCAGCAGCCCGGGACTAGCGGGGAGCTACGAGCAGTACTTC
TRBJ1-2,TRBD1,TRBV27,-,CASSFQTGVGGYTF,TGTGCCAGCAGTTTCCAGACAGGGGTAGGGGGCTACACCTTC
TRBJ2-3,-,TRBV11-3,-,CASSLEQGDTQYF,TGTGCCAGCAGCTTAGAACAGGGAGATACGCAGTATTTT
TRBJ2-7,-,TRBV5-1,-,CASSLERSSYEQYF,TGCGCCAGCAGCTTGGAACGGAGCTCCTACGAGCAGTACTTC
TRBJ2-7,-,TRBV6-5,-,CASSPTGGRDEQYF,TGTGCCAGCAGCCCTACGGGGGGCCGGGACGAGCAGTACTTC